Listed below are T cell receptor beta chains from one sample, sequenced in a study of blood T cell repertoires in COVID-19. TCRdb keeps only in-frame clones here, not all; method: immunoSEQ multiplex PCR. Of hundreds of thousands of clones listed, roughly 90% are singletons. Sequencing input: PBMCs or T cells enriched from blood (not recorded which). The receptors come from a young woman who had recovered from COVID-19. Both conserved end residues are part of each CDR3. The D gene is left open where the match is weak. Clone size appears in some rows only: once, few, many, or a class for an expanded clone.

j_call | v_call | d_call | clone_size | cdr3_nt | cdr3_aa
TRBJ2-3 | TRBV5-1 | TRBD2 | once | TGCGCCAGCAGCACTATAGCGGGGGATATCACAGATACGCAGTATTTT | CASSTIAGDITDTQYF
TRBJ2-5 | TRBV19 | TRBD2 | . | TGTGCCAGTAAAAGGGCTAGCGGGATGGGAAAAGAGACCCAGTACTTC | CASKRASGMGKETQYF
TRBJ1-3 | TRBV6-2/TRBV6-3 | TRBD1 | . | TGTGCCAGCAGTTACTCCCCTGGGCAGGGGGCGAAGGGCGCTGGAAACACCATATATTTT | CASSYSPGQGAKGAGNTIYF
TRBJ2-1 | TRBV5-1 | TRBD2 | . | TGCGCCAGCAGCTTGGCCCTGGCTAGCGGCAACTCCTACAATGAGCAGTTCTTC | CASSLALASGNSYNEQFF
TRBJ1-2 | TRBV6-5 | . | . | TGTGCCAGCGGAGATCTCCGACGGCCTAGGGGAGGCTACACCTTC | CASGDLRRPRGGYTF
TRBJ2-3 | TRBV3-1/TRBV3-2 | . | . | TGTGCCAGCAGCCAAGTCGCGGGCTCAAGCACAGATACGCAGTATTTT | CASSQVAGSSTDTQYF
TRBJ1-3 | TRBV7-2 | . | once | TGTGCCAGCAGCTTATTTCAGGGTAATGGAAACACCATATATTTT | CASSLFQGNGNTIYF
TRBJ1-1 | TRBV5-1 | . | . | TGCGCCAGCAGCCTGGGACGGGAGAACACTGAAGCTTTCTTT | CASSLGRENTEAFF
TRBJ2-7 | TRBV6-5 | TRBD2 | . | TGTGCCAGCAGTTCTATTAGCGGGATATTATACGAGCAGTACTTC | CASSSISGILYEQYF
TRBJ1-4 | TRBV25-1 | . | few | TGTGCCAGCACCCCAGGAGGTTTTGAAAAACTGTTTTTT | CASTPGGFEKLFF
TRBJ1-3 | TRBV28 | . | . | TGTGCCAGCAGTTTCCGCGGAGTGGGAAACACCATATATTTT | CASSFRGVGNTIYF
TRBJ1-1 | TRBV5-4 | . | . | TGTGCCAGCAGCTTCCCAGGGGATCAGAACACTGAAGCTTTCTTT | CASSFPGDQNTEAFF
TRBJ2-1 | TRBV10-3 | TRBD2 | . | TGTGCCATCAGTGCCCGTTCCGGGACTAGCGGCAATGAGCAGTTCTTC | CAISARSGTSGNEQFF
TRBJ2-7 | TRBV27 | TRBD2 | . | TGTGCCAGCAGTCCGGACCCCGGACTAGCGGGGGGGAGGGAGCAGTACTTC | CASSPDPGLAGGREQYF
TRBJ1-2 | TRBV30 | . | . | TGTGCCTGGAGTCGAAGGGACTCCCGATCAAGTGGCTACACCTTC | CAWSRRDSRSSGYTF
TRBJ1-4 | TRBV5-1 | . | . | TGCGCCAGCAGCTTCGGGACAAGTAATGAAAAACTGTTTTTT | CASSFGTSNEKLFF
TRBJ2-7 | TRBV29-1 | TRBD2 | . | TGCAGCGTCGGGACTAGCGTCGACGAGCAGTACTTC | CSVGTSVDEQYF
TRBJ2-3 | TRBV5-1 | . | . | TGCGCCAGCAGCTTGGGAGGACTCCTGAACACAGATACGCAGTATTTT | CASSLGGLLNTDTQYF
TRBJ2-3 | TRBV3-1/TRBV3-2 | TRBD2 | . | TGTGCCAGCAGCCGACTAGGGACTAGCGGGGGCACAGATACGCAGTATTTT | CASSRLGTSGGTDTQYF
TRBJ1-2 | TRBV29-1 | TRBD1 | . | TGCAGCGTTGAAGGGGACAGGGTCTATAATGGCTACACCTTC | CSVEGDRVYNGYTF
TRBJ2-6 | TRBV3-1/TRBV3-2 | TRBD1 | . | TGTGCCAGCAGCCCTATACAGGGGATAAGCTCTGGGGCCAACGTCCTGACTTTC | CASSPIQGISSGANVLTF
TRBJ1-2 | TRBV13 | . | . | TGTGCCAGCAGCTTAGAACGGGGAATGGCTAACTATGGCTACACCTTC | CASSLERGMANYGYTF
TRBJ1-2 | TRBV7-9 | TRBD1 | . | TGTGCCAGCAGCCCCCGAGGACAGGGACCTAACTATGGCTACACCTTC | CASSPRGQGPNYGYTF
TRBJ2-1 | TRBV28 | TRBD2 | . | TGTGCCAGCAATCGGGGTGGACTAGCGGGAGCGGTTGAGCAGTTCTTC | CASNRGGLAGAVEQFF
TRBJ2-7 | TRBV4-2 | . | . | TGTGCCAGCAGCCAAGAGAACGGGGGGCTCGACGAGCAGTACTTC | CASSQENGGLDEQYF
TRBJ2-3 | TRBV14 | . | . | TGTGCCAGCAGCCAGTCTAGTATCACAGATACGCAGTATTTT | CASSQSSITDTQYF